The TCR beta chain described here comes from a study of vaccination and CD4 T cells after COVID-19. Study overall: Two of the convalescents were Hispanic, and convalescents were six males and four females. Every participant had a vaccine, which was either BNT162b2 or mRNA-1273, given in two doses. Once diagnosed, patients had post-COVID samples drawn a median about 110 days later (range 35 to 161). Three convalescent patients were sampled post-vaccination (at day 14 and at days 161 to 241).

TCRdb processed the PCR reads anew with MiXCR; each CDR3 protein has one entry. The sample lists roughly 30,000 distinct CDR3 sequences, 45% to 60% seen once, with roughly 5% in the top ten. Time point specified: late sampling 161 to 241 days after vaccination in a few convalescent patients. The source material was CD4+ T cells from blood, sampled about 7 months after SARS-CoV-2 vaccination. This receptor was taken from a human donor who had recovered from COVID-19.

The CDR3 DNA reads TGTGCCAGCAGCTCCCGAACTAGGACCTCTAGGAGTGAGCAGTTCTTC. Translated: CASSSRTRTSRSEQFF. The chain couples TRBV7-2 to TRBJ2-1, with D possibly matching TRBD2 (5 bases). Trimming stripped 4 bases from V and 9 bases from J, with 22 bases between. This CDR3 is 16 amino acids long. The germline V gene encodes CDR1 SGHTA and CDR2 FQGNSA.